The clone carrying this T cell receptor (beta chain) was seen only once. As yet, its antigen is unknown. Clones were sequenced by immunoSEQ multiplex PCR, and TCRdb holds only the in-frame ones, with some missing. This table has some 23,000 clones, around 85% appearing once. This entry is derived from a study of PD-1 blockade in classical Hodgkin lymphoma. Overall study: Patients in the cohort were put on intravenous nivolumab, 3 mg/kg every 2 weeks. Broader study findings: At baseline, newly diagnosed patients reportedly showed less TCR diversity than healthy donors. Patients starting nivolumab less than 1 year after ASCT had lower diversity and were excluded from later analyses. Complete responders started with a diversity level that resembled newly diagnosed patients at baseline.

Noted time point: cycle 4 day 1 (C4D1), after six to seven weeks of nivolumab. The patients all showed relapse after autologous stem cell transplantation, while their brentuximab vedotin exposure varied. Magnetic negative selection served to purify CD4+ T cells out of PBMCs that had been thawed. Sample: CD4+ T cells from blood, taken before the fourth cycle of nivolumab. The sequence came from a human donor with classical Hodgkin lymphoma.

The CDR3 protein is CASRYSGAPTGYNEQFF. The CDR3 coding sequence is TGTGCCAGCAGATATAGCGGGGCACCAACGGGATACAATGAGCAGTTCTTC. V and J are TRBV27 and TRBJ2-1, with TRBD2 identical over 8 bases. Trimming took 6 bases from V and 4 from J; bases not matched to a gene: 14. Germline values: CDR1 MNHEY, CDR2 SMNVEV (reference sequence). This CDR3 has 17 amino acids.